The present entry profiles one T cell receptor beta chain with its context. Its antigen remains unknown. This sample was taken from a study of cytomegalovirus exposure and HLA in healthy donors. From germline, CDR1 is GTSNPN and CDR2 SVGIG (reference sequence). V was pared by 3 bases and J by 3 bases, with 5 bases of the junction left unmatched. CDR3 length equals 14 residues. Both 60 Vbeta primers and 13 Jbeta primers went into the PCR. TCRdb's copy holds only in-frame clones and misses some; the assay was immunoSEQ multiplex PCR. The sample carries around 150,000 clones, over 70% recorded once. Study observations and caveats: Judged likely to be a sequencing artifact was a cluster of highly shared sequence variants.

Sequences were obtained from PBMCs. The sequence was collected from a man in his thirties or forties in good health and CMV-seronegative. The V call is TRBV30, the J call TRBJ1-5; 7 bases match TRBD1. This CDR3 is CAWRRQGNNQPQHF. In DNA, the CDR3 is TGTGCCTGGAGGCGACAGGGCAACAATCAGCCCCAGCATTTT.